A single TCR beta chain is shown here with its context. Original data processing: How many nucleated cells were present was estimated from reference gene primer amplification. Sequencing was performed with immunoSEQ multiplex PCR; in TCRdb, only in-frame clones are kept and a portion is missing. V and J calls and clone size are as listed in that table; D and trimming were resolved from the DNA. This sample has under 250,000 clones, with 89% found just once. This sample is part of a study of blood T cell repertoires in COVID-19. Turning to the study itself: COVID-19 samples from acute and convalescent phases originated in the United States, Italy and Spain. The analysed material was cDNA or gDNA that came from T cells, B-cell-depleted T cells, or PBMCs.

The V end lost 3 bases, the J end lost 5 bases, and 8 bases lay between the germline ends. This CDR3 has 14 residues. Germline CDR1 LGHNA, CDR2 YSLEER. The sequenced material came from peripheral blood. V gene TRBV4-3 combines with J gene TRBJ1-6, with D tentatively TRBD1 (5 bases). The TCR sequence derives from a man aged 55 to 70 who had recovered from COVID-19. CDR3 in DNA: TGCGCCAGCAGCCAGGGGGGGAATAATTCACCCCTCCACTTT. The encoded protein is CASSQGGNNSPLHF.